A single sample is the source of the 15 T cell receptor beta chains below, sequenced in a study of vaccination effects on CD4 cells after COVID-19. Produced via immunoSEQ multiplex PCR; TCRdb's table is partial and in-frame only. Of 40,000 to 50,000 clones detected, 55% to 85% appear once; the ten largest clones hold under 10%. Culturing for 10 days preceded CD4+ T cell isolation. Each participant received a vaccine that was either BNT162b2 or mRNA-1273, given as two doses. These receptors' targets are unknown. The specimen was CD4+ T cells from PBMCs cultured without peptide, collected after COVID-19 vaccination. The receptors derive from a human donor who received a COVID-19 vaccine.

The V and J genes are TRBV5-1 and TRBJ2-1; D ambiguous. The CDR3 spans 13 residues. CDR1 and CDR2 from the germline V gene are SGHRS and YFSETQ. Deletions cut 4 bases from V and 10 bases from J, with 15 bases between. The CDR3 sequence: CASSLSLTGEQFF. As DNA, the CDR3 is TGCGCCAGCAGCCTCTCATTAACCGGGGAGCAGTTCTTC.

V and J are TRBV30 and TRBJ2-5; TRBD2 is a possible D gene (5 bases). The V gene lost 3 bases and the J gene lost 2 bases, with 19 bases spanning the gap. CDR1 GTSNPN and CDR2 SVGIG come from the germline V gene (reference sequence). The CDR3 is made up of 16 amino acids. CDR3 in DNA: TGTGCCTGGAGATACGGGAATGTGGCAATTCAAGAGACCCAGTACTTC. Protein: CAWRYGNVAIQETQYF.

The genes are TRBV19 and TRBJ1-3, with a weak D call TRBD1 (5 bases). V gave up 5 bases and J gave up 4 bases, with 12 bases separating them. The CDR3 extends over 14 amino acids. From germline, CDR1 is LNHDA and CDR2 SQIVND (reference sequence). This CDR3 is CASSYGGDGNTIYF. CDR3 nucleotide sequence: TGTGCCAGTAGTTACGGGGGTGACGGAAACACCATATATTTT.

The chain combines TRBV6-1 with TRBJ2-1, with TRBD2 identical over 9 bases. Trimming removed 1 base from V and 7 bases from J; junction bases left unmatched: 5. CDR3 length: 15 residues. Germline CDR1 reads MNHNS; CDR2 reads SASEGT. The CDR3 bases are TGTGCCAGCAGTGAAGATGCGGGAGGGCCGAATGAGCAGTTCTTC. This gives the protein CASSEDAGGPNEQFF.

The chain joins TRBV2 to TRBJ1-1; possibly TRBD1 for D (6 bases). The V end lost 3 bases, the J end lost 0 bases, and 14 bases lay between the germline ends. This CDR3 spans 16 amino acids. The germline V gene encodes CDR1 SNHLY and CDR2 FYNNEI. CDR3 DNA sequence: TGTGCCAGCAGTGAGTTTCGGACAGTGATGAACACTGAAGCTTTCTTT. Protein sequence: CASSEFRTVMNTEAFF.

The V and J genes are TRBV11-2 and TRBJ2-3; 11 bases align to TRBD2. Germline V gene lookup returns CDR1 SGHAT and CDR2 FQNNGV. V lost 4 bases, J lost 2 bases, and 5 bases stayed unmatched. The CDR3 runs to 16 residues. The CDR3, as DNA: TGTGCCAGCAGCTCAAGACTAGCGGGGTTCACAGATACGCAGTATTTT. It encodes CASSSRLAGFTDTQYF.

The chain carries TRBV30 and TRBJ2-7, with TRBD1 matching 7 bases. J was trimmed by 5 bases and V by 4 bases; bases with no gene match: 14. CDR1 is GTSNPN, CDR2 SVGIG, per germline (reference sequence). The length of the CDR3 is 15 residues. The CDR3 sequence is CAWKAPTGQFHEQYF. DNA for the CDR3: TGTGCCTGGAAAGCGCCGACGGGACAGTTCCACGAGCAGTACTTC.

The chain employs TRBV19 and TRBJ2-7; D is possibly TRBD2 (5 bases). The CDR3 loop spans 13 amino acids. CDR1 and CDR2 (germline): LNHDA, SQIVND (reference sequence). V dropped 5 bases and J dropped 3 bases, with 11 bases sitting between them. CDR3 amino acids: CASSGPGFYEQYF. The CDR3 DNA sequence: TGTGCCAGTAGTGGGCCGGGATTCTACGAGCAGTACTTC.

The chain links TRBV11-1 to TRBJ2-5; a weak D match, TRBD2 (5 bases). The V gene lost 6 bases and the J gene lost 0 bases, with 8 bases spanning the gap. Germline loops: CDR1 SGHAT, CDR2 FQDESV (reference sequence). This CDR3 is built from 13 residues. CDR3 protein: CASRLGNQETQYF. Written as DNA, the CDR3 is TGTGCCAGCAGACTAGGAAACCAAGAGACCCAGTACTTC. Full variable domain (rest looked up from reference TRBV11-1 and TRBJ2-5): EAEVAQSPRYKITEKSQAVAFWCDPISGHATLYWYRQILGQGPELLVQFQDESVVDDSQLPKDRFSAERLKGVDSTLKIQPAELGDSAMYLCASRLGNQETQYFGPGTRLLVL.

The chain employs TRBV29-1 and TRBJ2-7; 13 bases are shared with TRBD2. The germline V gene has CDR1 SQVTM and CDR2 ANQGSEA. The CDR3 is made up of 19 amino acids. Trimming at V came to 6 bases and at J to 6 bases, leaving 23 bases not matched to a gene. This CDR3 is CSVRPGQGTSGVASTEQYF. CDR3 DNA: TGCAGCGTCCGGCCGGGACAGGGGACTAGCGGGGTGGCTTCAACCGAGCAGTACTTC.

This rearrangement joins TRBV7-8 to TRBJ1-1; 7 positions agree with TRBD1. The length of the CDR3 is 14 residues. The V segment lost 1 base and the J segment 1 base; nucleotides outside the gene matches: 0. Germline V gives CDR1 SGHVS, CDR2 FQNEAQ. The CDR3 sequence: CASSLGDRNTEAFF. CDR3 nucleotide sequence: TGTGCCAGCAGCTTAGGGGACAGGAACACTGAAGCTTTCTTT.

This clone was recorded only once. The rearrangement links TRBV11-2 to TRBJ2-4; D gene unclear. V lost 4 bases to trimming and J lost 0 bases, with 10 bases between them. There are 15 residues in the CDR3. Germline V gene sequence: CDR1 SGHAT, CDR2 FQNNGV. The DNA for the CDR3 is TGTGCCAGCAGCTCTACGTCGGTAGCCAAAAACATTCAGTACTTC. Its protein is CASSSTSVAKNIQYF.

CDR3 DNA sequence: TGTGCCACCCGCCGGGACAGGGGTTCCAATCAGCCCCAGCATTTT. Translation gives CATRRDRGSNQPQHF. This sequence joins TRBV19 and TRBJ1-5; 10 bases are a match to TRBD1. This CDR3 spans 15 amino acids. Looked up from germline, CDR1 is LNHDA and CDR2 is SQIVND (reference sequence). V dropped 10 bases and J dropped 3; count of bases not matched to a gene: 9.

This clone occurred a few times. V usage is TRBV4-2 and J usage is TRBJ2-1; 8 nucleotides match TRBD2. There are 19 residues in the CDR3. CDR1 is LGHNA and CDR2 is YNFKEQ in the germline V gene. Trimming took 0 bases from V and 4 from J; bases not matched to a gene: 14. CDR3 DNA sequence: TGTGCCAGCAGCCAAGATAGGAGCGGGGGCCCCCCTCTGTACAATGAGCAGTTCTTC. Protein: CASSQDRSGGPPLYNEQFF.

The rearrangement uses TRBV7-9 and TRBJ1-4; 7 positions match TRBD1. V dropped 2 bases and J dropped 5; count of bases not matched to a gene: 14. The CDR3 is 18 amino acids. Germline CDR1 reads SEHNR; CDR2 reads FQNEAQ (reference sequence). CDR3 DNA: TGTGCCAGCAGCTTACTGACAGGGTGGTGGGAAGGAAATGAAAAACTGTTTTTT. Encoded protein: CASSLLTGWWEGNEKLFF.